There are many counts of the clone carrying this T cell receptor (beta chain). From germline, CDR1 is MDHEN and CDR2 SYDVKM. Deletions cut 7 bases from V and 7 bases from J, with 11 bases between. This CDR3 has 11 amino acids. Genomic DNA acted as the template from which TCR beta VDJ combination and CDR3 sequence profiling were carried out. TCRdb used MiXCR to reprocess the reads, holding one entry per CDR3 protein. The data show fewer than 200,000 distinct CDR3 sequences, 48% seen once. This entry comes from a study of CD8+CD57+ T cells in acquired aplastic anemia. At the level of the study: Quantities of DNA derived from sorted CD4+ and CD8+ cells averaged around 3 ug.

Patients chosen for sequencing had shown CD8+CD57+ cell expansion by flow cytometry. The source of this sequence is a human donor with aplastic anemia. The V and J genes are TRBV28 and TRBJ2-7, with D hard to call. The sample comprised sorted CD4+, CD8+, or CD8+CD57+ T cells (not recorded which) from PBMCs. This chain's CDR3 is CASTSELEQYF. Written as DNA, the CDR3 is TGTGCCAGCACGTCGGAGCTTGAGCAGTACTTC.